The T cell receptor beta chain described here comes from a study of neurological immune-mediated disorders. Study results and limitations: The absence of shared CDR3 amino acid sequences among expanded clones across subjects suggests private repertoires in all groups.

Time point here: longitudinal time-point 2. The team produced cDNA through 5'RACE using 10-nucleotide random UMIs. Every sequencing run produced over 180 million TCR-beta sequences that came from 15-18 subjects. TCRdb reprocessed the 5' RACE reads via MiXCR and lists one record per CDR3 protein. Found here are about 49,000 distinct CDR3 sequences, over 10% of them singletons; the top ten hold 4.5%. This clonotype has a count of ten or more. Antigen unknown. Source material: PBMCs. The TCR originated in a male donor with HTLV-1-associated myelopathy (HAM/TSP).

CDR3 amino acids: CSARERGVGGYTF. CDR3 nucleotide sequence: TGCAGTGCTAGAGAAAGGGGGGTCGGTGGCTACACCTTC. This chain links TRBV20-1 with TRBJ1-2, with D perhaps TRBD1 (6 bases). V lost 0 bases to trimming and J lost 7 bases, with 12 bases between them. Germline CDR1 DFQATT, CDR2 SNEGSKA (reference sequence). There are 13 residues in the CDR3.